This entry is about one TCR beta chain. This sample's TCRbeta library carried unique molecular identifier barcodes. MiXCR, applied by TCRdb to the PCR reads, yields one record per CDR3 protein. The table has almost 500,000 distinct CDR3 sequences, around 12% seen once. These data belong to a study of T-cell reconstitution after alpha-beta-depleted transplantation in children. The CDR3 has 17 amino acids. V was pared by 1 base and J by 5 bases, with 20 bases between. The chain carries TRBV12-3 or TRBV12-4 and TRBJ2-5; D possibly uses TRBD1 or TRBD2 (5 bases each). Specimen: PBMCs from the stem cell graft donor, collected from the stem cell graft. The sequence derives from a human donor who donated a stem cell graft to a child with combined immunodeficiency. The CDR3 sequence: CASSLGARDLGRETQYF. The CDR3 DNA reads as TGTGCCAGCAGTTTAGGGGCCCGGGACCTAGGTAGGGAGACCCAGTACTTC.